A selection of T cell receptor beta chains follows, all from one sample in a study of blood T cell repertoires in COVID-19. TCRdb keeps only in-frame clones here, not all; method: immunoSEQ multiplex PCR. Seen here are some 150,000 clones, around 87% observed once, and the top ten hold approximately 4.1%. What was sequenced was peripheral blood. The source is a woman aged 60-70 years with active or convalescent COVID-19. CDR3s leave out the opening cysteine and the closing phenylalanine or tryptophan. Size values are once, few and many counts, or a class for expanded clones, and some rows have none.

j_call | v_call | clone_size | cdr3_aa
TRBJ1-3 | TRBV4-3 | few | ASSQGQRNTIY
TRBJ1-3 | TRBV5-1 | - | ASSPGDSGNTIY
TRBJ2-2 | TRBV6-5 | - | ASAPRDRVTGELF
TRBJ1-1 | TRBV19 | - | ASRPDREITEAF
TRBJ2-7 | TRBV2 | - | ASSEGSGGPYEQY
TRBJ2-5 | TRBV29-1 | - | SVGDRGRRETQY
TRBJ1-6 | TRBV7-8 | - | ASSLFRGSNSPLH
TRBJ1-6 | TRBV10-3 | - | AISDRVDNSPLH
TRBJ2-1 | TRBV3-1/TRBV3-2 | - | ASSQGTGGNEQF
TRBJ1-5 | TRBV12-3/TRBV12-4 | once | ASSFSGWQPQH
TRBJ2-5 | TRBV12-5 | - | ASGLGTDQETQY
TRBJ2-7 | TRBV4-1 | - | ASSQSGHGGTYEQY
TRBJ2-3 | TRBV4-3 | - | ASSQGALSWRGVSTDTQY
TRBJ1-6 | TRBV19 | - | ASTAPESSPLH
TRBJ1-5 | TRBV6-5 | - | ASSSTGANQPQH
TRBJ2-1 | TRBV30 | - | AFRGQYNEQF
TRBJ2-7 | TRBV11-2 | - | ASSFQDRATYEQY
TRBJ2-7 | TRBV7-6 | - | ASSTVYEQY
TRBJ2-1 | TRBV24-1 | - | ATSDSSSQGGEQF
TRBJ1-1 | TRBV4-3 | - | ASSQGDNRNTEAF
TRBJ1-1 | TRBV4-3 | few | ASSQVQSGEAF
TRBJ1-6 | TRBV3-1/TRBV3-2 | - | ASSQGRTGMSSYNSPLH
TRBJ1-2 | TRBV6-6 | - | ASSLARTGYGYT
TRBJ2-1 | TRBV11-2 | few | ASSRGLAYNEQF
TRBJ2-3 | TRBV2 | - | ASSARPLIGDTQY
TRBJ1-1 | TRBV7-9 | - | ASSYRGMNTEAF
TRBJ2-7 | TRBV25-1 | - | ATSTPALGSETLEQY
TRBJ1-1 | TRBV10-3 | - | AISEASTEAF
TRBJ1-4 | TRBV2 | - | ASRTTGFSEKLF
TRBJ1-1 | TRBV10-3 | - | AISESETANTEAF
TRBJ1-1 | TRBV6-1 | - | ASSDPGRGTEAF
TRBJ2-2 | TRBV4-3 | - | ASSPTSVSGTGELF
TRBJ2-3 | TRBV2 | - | ASLPASSTDTQY
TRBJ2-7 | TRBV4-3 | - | ASSAGLAASYEQY
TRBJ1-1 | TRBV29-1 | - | SHNRQNTEAF
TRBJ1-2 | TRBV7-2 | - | ASSLGRLDGYT
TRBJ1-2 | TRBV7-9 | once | ASSPEQGVYYGYT
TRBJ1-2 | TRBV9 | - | ASSREGQNGYT
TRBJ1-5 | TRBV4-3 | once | ASSQDNNQPQH
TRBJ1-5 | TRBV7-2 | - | ASSPRTGQVQPQH
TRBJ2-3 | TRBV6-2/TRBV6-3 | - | ASSYMLAGRADTQY
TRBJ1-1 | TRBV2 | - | ASNRGRLNTEAF
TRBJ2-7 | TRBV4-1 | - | ATGGQGHEQY
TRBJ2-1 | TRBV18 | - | ASSLGTSVYNEQF
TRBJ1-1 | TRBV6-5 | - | ASRPDRGRAF
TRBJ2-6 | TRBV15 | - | TTSNDPGQSFSGANVLT
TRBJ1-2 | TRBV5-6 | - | ASSLYAGGYHGYT
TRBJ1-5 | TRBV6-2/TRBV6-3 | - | ASSYQGTHNQPQH
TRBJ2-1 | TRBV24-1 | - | ATSESGGNSYNEQF
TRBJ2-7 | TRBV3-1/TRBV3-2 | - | ASSLSGGAYEQY
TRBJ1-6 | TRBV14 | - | ASSPRGNSPLH
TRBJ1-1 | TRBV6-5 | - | ASRPDRNMNTEAF
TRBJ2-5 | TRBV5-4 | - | ASSASGEQETQY
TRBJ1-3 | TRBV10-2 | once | ASATSSGNTIY
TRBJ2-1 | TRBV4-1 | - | ATRPVQGADYNEQF